This T cell receptor (beta chain) was retrieved from a study of T cell repertoires in cytomegalovirus infection. Study overall: HLA-B-restricted CMV epitopes that are well studied, plus recently identified HLA-C-restricted ones, were used by the study. Public TCR beta signatures marked donors with CMV infection and the matching HLA.

As concerns this clonotype: The antigen is unknown.

Study-wide results and limits: Carriers of CMV plus the relevant HLA were identified by cumulative public TCR beta family frequency. HLA-C-restricted CMV-specific TCR beta clonotypes prevailed in the ex vivo response.

This CDR3 has 19 residues. Germline-derived CDR1 and CDR2 are SGHRS and YFSETQ. Losses at the gene ends were 6 bases for V and 8 bases for J; bases not matched to a gene: 19. TCRdb analysed the reads with MiXCR anew, one entry per CDR3 protein. The data contain 600,000 to 700,000 distinct CDR3 sequences, about 33% of them seen just once; the ten biggest clones take up about 20%. Sequenced material: cultured PBMCs, taken from culture after CMV antigen stimulation. The TCR originated in a human donor in good health (CMV status not recorded). Some clones in this sample may be carry-over from other donors' samples. This sequence joins TRBV5-1 and TRBJ2-1; TRBD2 aligns across 14 bases. The CDR3 loop reads CASKSARPGLAGVRDEQFF. The CDR3 bases are TGCGCCAGCAAGTCTGCCCGACCGGGACTAGCGGGAGTAAGGGATGAGCAGTTCTTC.